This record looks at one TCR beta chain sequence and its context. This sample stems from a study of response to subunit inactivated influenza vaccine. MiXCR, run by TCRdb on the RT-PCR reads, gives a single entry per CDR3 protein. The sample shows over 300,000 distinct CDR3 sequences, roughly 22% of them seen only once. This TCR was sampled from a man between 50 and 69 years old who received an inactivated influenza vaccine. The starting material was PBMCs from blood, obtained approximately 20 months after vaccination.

The CDR3 nucleotides are TGTGCCAGCAGCCCTCCGGGACTAGTCGGAGAGACCCAGTACTTC. It encodes CASSPPGLVGETQYF. This chain joins TRBV7-9 and TRBJ2-5, with 8 bases lining up with TRBD2. Germline loops: CDR1 SEHNR, CDR2 FQNEAQ (reference sequence). CDR3 length: 15 amino acids. Trimming cost V 5 bases and J 4 bases; bases outside gene matches: 9.